A selection of T cell receptor beta chains follows, all from one sample in a study of blood T cell repertoires in COVID-19. Only in-frame clones appear in the TCRdb table, and some are missing; sequencing was by immunoSEQ multiplex PCR. This table holds fewer than 200,000 clones, 65% to 85% found once. Input material: peripheral blood. The receptors shown here come from a woman in her sixties or seventies who had recovered from COVID-19. Both conserved end residues are part of each CDR3. Where a row states a size, it is once, few, many or the class of an expanded clone; other rows omit it.

j_call v_call clone_size cdr3_aa
TRBJ2-4 TRBV29-1 . CSVGTPPGNIQYF
TRBJ2-3 TRBV10-3 few CAAERGDTDTQYF
TRBJ1-1 TRBV4-1 . CASSQVAGMNTEAFF
TRBJ2-1 TRBV3-1/TRBV3-2 . CASSQGLAGYNEQFF
TRBJ1-1 TRBV12-3/TRBV12-4 . CASSLRRGSEAFF
TRBJ2-6 TRBV28 . CASGRGSGANVLTF
TRBJ2-1 TRBV7-9 . CAAAGAWGTYNEQFF
TRBJ1-1 TRBV5-1 . CASSLDRNTEAFF
TRBJ2-1 TRBV6-2/TRBV6-3 . CASSIPDRTPYNEQFF
TRBJ2-7 TRBV5-1 . CASTPPGQGYEQYF
TRBJ2-7 TRBV7-2 . CASTTTSGLYEQYF
TRBJ1-4 TRBV19 . CASSTRRVGEKLFF
TRBJ1-2 TRBV30 . CAWIKTEPLYGYTF
TRBJ2-3 TRBV11-1 . CASRFQGGRTDTQYF
TRBJ1-5 TRBV7-2 few CASSSGPNLPFQHF
TRBJ2-7 TRBV6-5 . CASGEGQGIYEQYF
TRBJ2-1 TRBV5-1 once CASSPRQDWATWDEQFF
TRBJ2-1 TRBV28 . CASKAGGYNEQFF
TRBJ1-1 TRBV7-6 . CASSLYLGTEIAEAFF
TRBJ2-7 TRBV2 . CASSELAGQGEQYF
TRBJ1-5 TRBV7-2 . CASSWSQNQPQHF
TRBJ1-5 TRBV9 . CASSAGLSNQPQHF
TRBJ2-1 TRBV7-9 . CASSALWGRGNNEQFF
TRBJ1-4 TRBV18 . CASSPVWTVNEKLFF
TRBJ2-7 TRBV18 . CASSPGGRSEQYF
TRBJ1-1 TRBV6-5 . CASSYARTTEAFF
TRBJ1-4 TRBV9 . CASSGNAGWGGEKLFF
TRBJ2-5 TRBV7-2 . CASSPRQGPGETQYF
TRBJ2-7 TRBV25-1 . CASSDPRGGPWEQYF
TRBJ1-4 TRBV5-1 . CASTLGTGDEKLFF
TRBJ1-3 TRBV11-2 . CASSWGDGNTIYF
TRBJ2-2 TRBV18 . CASWREDGGELFF